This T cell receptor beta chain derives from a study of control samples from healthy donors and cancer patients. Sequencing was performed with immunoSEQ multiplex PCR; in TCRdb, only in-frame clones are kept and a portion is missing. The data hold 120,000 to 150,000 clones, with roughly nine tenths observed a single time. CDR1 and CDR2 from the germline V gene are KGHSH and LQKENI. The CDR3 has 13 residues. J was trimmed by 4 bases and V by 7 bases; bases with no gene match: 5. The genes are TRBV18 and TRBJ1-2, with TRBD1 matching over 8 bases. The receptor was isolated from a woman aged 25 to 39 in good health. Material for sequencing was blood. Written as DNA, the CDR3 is TGTGCCAGCTTCACAGGGGGGACCTATGGCTACACCTTC. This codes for CASFTGGTYGYTF.